This entry lists 26 T cell receptor beta chains sequenced from one sample in a study of T-cell reconstitution after alpha-beta-depleted transplantation in children. Unique molecular identifiers were built into the TCRbeta library. TCRdb independently ran MiXCR on the PCR reads; one entry per CDR3 protein. In the table there are roughly 570,000 distinct CDR3 sequences, 27% of which are singletons. Sequenced here: PBMCs, sampled before TCRalphabeta/CD19-depleted stem cell transplant. The receptors originated from a boy in the first two years of life with Wiskott-Aldrich syndrome, due to receive a stem cell transplant.

The genes are TRBV5-1 and TRBJ2-3, with D perhaps matching TRBD2 (6 bases). V lost 2 bases to trimming and J lost 4 bases, with 17 bases between them. This CDR3 is built from 16 residues. Germline lookup yields CDR1 SGHRS and CDR2 YFSETQ. CDR3 sequence (DNA): TGCGCCAGCAGCTTCGGCGGGGTGGTGGTCGCAGATACGCAGTATTTT. This translates into CASSFGGVVVADTQYF. The whole variable domain, remainder taken from reference TRBV5-1 and TRBJ2-3, is KAGVTQTPRYLIKTRGQQVTLSCSPISGHRSVSWYQQTPGQGLQFLFEYFSETQRNKGNFPGRFSGRQFSNSRSEMNVSTLELGDSALYLCASSFGGVVVADTQYFGPGTRLTVL.

This clonotype was counted a few times. The V gene is TRBV5-1, the J gene TRBJ2-1, with 8 bases identical to TRBD2. The CDR3 consists of 15 residues. Germline V gene sequence: CDR1 SGHRS, CDR2 YFSETQ. The V and J ends lost 4 bases and 5 bases, in that order; junction bases with no gene match: 8. The CDR3 reads CASSMGTSGNNEQFF. The CDR3 DNA follows: TGCGCCAGCAGCATGGGTACTAGCGGAAACAATGAGCAGTTCTTC. Supplemented by reference TRBV5-1 and TRBJ2-1, the full variable domain reads KAGVTQTPRYLIKTRGQQVTLSCSPISGHRSVSWYQQTPGQGLQFLFEYFSETQRNKGNFPGRFSGRQFSNSRSEMNVSTLELGDSALYLCASSMGTSGNNEQFFGPGTRLTVL.

The J gene is TRBJ2-1, the V gene TRBV5-1; 7 nucleotides agree with TRBD1. Losses at the gene ends were 3 bases for V and 1 base for J; bases not matched to a gene: 10. CDR1 and CDR2 (germline): SGHRS, YFSETQ. CDR3 length: 17 amino acids. The CDR3 reads CASSSVLTGRSYNEQFF. In DNA form, the CDR3 reads TGCGCCAGCAGCTCGGTACTGACAGGGAGATCCTACAATGAGCAGTTCTTC.

V is TRBV12-3 or TRBV12-4 and J is TRBJ2-5; D gene unclear. V was pared by 0 bases and J by 5 bases, with 19 bases between. The CDR3 sequence is 17 residues long. In DNA, the CDR3 is TGTGCCAGCAGTTTAGCTTCTGATAATTTTTTTGGGGAGACCCAGTACTTC. Encoded protein: CASSLASDNFFGETQYF.

This clonotype was recorded a few times. The chain combines TRBV5-6 with TRBJ2-1; TRBD2 agrees at 8 bases. With V trimmed by 0 bases and J by 4 bases, 15 bases remained unmatched. In germline, CDR1 is SGHDT, CDR2 YYEEEE. The CDR3 has 19 residues. CDR3 DNA: TGTGCCAGCAGCTTGGTTTTTTCCCGGAGCGGGAGACCTTACAATGAGCAGTTCTTC. Encoded protein: CASSLVFSRSGRPYNEQFF. Full variable domain (missing parts from reference TRBV5-6 and TRBJ2-1): DAGVTQSPTHLIKTRGQQVTLRCSPKSGHDTVSWYQQALGQGPQFIFQYYEEEERQRGNFPDRFSGHQFPNYSSELNVNALLLGDSALYLCASSLVFSRSGRPYNEQFFGPGTRLTVL.

The V gene is TRBV6-1, the J gene TRBJ2-5; D remains unclear. The CDR3 contains 14 residues. Germline assignment: CDR1 MNHNS and CDR2 SASEGT. V lost 6 bases and J 5 bases, leaving 16 bases between the germline ends. The CDR3 region has the DNA TGTGCCAGCAGGAAGAGTCTGTCTTTTGAGACCCAGTACTTC. Translation: CASRKSLSFETQYF.

The chain uses TRBV12-3 or TRBV12-4 and TRBJ2-5; D is uncertain. Trimming removed 5 bases at V and 4 bases at J, with 11 bases between. The length of the CDR3 is 13 residues. CDR3 amino acids: CASSLKLSETQYF. The CDR3, as DNA: TGTGCCAGCAGTCTCAAACTGTCAGAGACCCAGTACTTC.

This clonotype was counted between two and nine times. In DNA, the CDR3 is TGTGCCAGCAGGTGGGGCTCCTACAATGAGCAGTTCTTC. This codes for CASRWGSYNEQFF. V gene TRBV27 combines with J gene TRBJ2-1; D unclear. The germline V and J ends were trimmed by 6 bases and 0 bases, with 6 bases remaining between them. The CDR3 loop spans 13 amino acids. Per the germline V gene, CDR1 is MNHEY and CDR2 is SMNVEV (reference sequence).

The chain carries TRBV15 and TRBJ2-2; a possible D gene is TRBD2 (5 bases). Germline V gene data show CDR1 as LNHNV and CDR2 as YYDKDF (reference sequence). This CDR3 has 16 residues. Trimming took 3 bases from V and 4 from J, leaving 15 bases between them. CDR3 nucleotide sequence: TGTGCCACCAGCAGTAAAGTAGCGAGTACCACCGGGGAGCTGTTTTTT. Its protein product is CATSSKVASTTGELFF. The full variable domain, in which reference TRBV15 and TRBJ2-2 provide the parts outside the CDR3, is DAMVIQNPRYQVTQFGKPVTLSCSQTLNHNVMYWYQQKSSQAPKLLFHYYDKDFNNEADTPDNFQSRRPNTSFCFLDIRSPGLGDTAMYLCATSSKVASTTGELFFGEGSRLTVL.

The rearrangement uses TRBV20-1 and TRBJ2-1; 8 bases align to TRBD2. This CDR3 has 15 residues. The junction had 10 bases not matched to a gene; V was cut back by 6 bases and J by 3 bases. The germline V gene has CDR1 DFQATT and CDR2 SNEGSKA (reference sequence). CDR3 loop: CSALSGRDFYNEQFF. CDR3 DNA sequence: TGCAGTGCCCTCAGCGGGAGAGACTTCTACAATGAGCAGTTCTTC.

J is TRBJ1-1 and V is TRBV3-1; D gene uncertain. This CDR3 has 13 amino acids. Trimming left V 2 bases short and J 4 bases short, with 8 bases between. Looked up from germline, CDR1 is LGHDT and CDR2 is YNNKEL (reference sequence). In nucleotides, the CDR3 is TGTGCCAGCAGCCAATTAATTGGCACTGAAGCTTTCTTT. Protein product: CASSQLIGTEAFF. Full variable domain (missing parts from reference TRBV3-1 and TRBJ1-1): DTAVSQTPKYLVTQMGNDKSIKCEQNLGHDTMYWYKQDSKKFLKIMFSYNNKELIINETVPNRFSPKSPDKAHLNLHINSLELGDSAVYFCASSQLIGTEAFFGQGTRLTVV.

The rearrangement uses TRBV5-1 and TRBJ2-1; 7 bases agree with TRBD1. CDR1 and CDR2 from the germline V gene are SGHRS and YFSETQ. V trimming: 1 base; J trimming: 4 bases; junction bases outside the gene matches: 5. The CDR3 runs to 15 residues. The CDR3 DNA sequence: TGCGCCAGCAGCTTGCAGGGGGAAGGGTACAATGAGCAGTTCTTC. It encodes CASSLQGEGYNEQFF. The variable domain in full, with the rest retrieved from reference TRBV5-1 and TRBJ2-1, is KAGVTQTPRYLIKTRGQQVTLSCSPISGHRSVSWYQQTPGQGLQFLFEYFSETQRNKGNFPGRFSGRQFSNSRSEMNVSTLELGDSALYLCASSLQGEGYNEQFFGPGTRLTVL.

This clonotype has only a few counts. The rearrangement uses TRBV5-6 and TRBJ2-7; D is possibly TRBD2 (6 bases). The CDR3 runs 16 residues. The germline V gene has CDR1 SGHDT and CDR2 YYEEEE. V was shortened by 4 bases and J by 9 bases, with 26 bases between the two germline ends. The CDR3 sequence is CASSISSEANLRVQYF. The CDR3 nucleotides are TGTGCCAGCAGCATTTCTAGCGAGGCAAACCTACGAGTGCAGTACTTC.

This CDR3 is CASSLAEWYGEQYF. In DNA, the CDR3 is TGCGCCAGCAGCTTGGCCGAGTGGTACGGTGAGCAGTACTTC. The chain couples TRBV5-1 to TRBJ2-7; D call uncertain. CDR1 and CDR2 from the germline V gene are SGHRS and YFSETQ. With 0 bases removed from V and 7 bases from J, the gap between germline ends came to 14 bases. This CDR3 region has 14 residues.

The chain is built from TRBV5-1 and TRBJ1-2, with unresolved D. Germline V gene lookup returns CDR1 SGHRS and CDR2 YFSETQ. CDR3 length: 14 amino acids. V gave up 2 bases and J gave up 4 bases, with 12 bases separating them. The CDR3 spells CASSLNLPAYGYTF. As DNA, the CDR3 is TGCGCCAGCAGCTTAAATCTCCCGGCCTATGGCTACACCTTC.

This clonotype was counted between two and nine times. This sequence joins TRBV5-1 and TRBJ2-1; perhaps TRBD2 as D (6 bases). The CDR3 runs to 16 residues. V was pared by 0 bases and J by 7 bases, with 17 bases between. Germline V lookup: CDR1 SGHRS, CDR2 YFSETQ. CDR3: CASSLEPSNGGNEQFF. The CDR3 nucleotides read TGCGCCAGCAGCTTGGAGCCCTCGAATGGGGGGAATGAGCAGTTCTTC.

This chain links TRBV4-2 with TRBJ1-3; the D is unclear. V was shortened by 0 bases and J by 11 bases, with 17 bases between the two germline ends. This CDR3 contains 15 residues. Germline values: CDR1 LGHNA, CDR2 YNFKEQ. CDR3 sequence (DNA): TGTGCCAGCAGCCAAGATTTACTCGGATCCACACCCATATATTTT. This sequence encodes CASSQDLLGSTPIYF.

In its sample, this clonotype was seen a few times. The chain couples TRBV7-2 to TRBJ2-7; D possibly corresponds to TRBD1 (6 bases). Trimming shortened V by 5 bases and J by 2 bases, and 19 bases separated the two germline ends. From germline, CDR1 is SGHTA and CDR2 FQGNSA. This CDR3 comprises 16 residues. This chain's CDR3 is CASSPRAGTLTYEQYF. The CDR3 nucleotides read TGTGCCAGCAGCCCAAGAGCCGGGACACTCACCTACGAGCAGTACTTC.

The V and J genes are TRBV20-1 and TRBJ2-3; D is undetermined. V dropped 5 bases and J dropped 0 bases, with 15 bases sitting between them. This CDR3 comprises 15 residues. Germline V CDR1 and CDR2: DFQATT, SNEGSKA (reference sequence). The CDR3, as DNA: TGCAGTGCTTCCCCCGCTGACGCTAGCACAGATACGCAGTATTTT. Its protein product is CSASPADASTDTQYF.

This chain links TRBV20-1 with TRBJ2-7; D is uncertain. The V end was cut by 2 bases, the J end by 6 bases, with 14 bases between. There are 13 residues in the CDR3. Per the germline V gene, CDR1 is DFQATT and CDR2 is SNEGSKA (reference sequence). As DNA, the CDR3 is TGCAGTGCTAGATCGGGTGGCGGTGGCGAGCAGTACTTC. Translated: CSARSGGGGEQYF.

The V and J genes are TRBV4-1 and TRBJ2-7, with 10 positions matching TRBD1. CDR1 is MGHRA, CDR2 YSYEKL, per germline. Germline trimming cut 2 bases from V and 2 bases from J; bases unmatched to any gene: 9. The CDR3 has 17 amino acids. The CDR3 protein is CASSQFPTGTGAYEQYF. CDR3 nucleotides: TGCGCCAGCAGCCAATTTCCCACCGGGACAGGGGCCTACGAGCAGTACTTC.

The chain couples TRBV5-6 to TRBJ2-4; 7 bases match TRBD2. The CDR3 is 14 residues long. Looked up from germline, CDR1 is SGHDT and CDR2 is YYEEEE. Trimming removed 5 bases from V and 7 bases from J; junction bases left unmatched: 9. CDR3 sequence reads: CASRPAGLPNIQYF. The DNA of the CDR3 is TGTGCCAGCAGACCAGCGGGACTCCCGAACATTCAGTACTTC.

The rearrangement joins TRBV5-1 to TRBJ2-1, with 8 bases lining up with TRBD2. V was clipped by 2 bases and J by 0 bases; unmatched bases: 7. Germline CDR1 is SGHRS and CDR2 is YFSETQ. There are 17 residues in the CDR3. DNA of the CDR3: TGCGCCAGCAGCTTTAGCGGGGTCTCGAGCTCCTACAATGAGCAGTTCTTC. This codes for CASSFSGVSSSYNEQFF.

The count of this clonotype is one. The chain couples TRBV29-1 to TRBJ2-1; 8 nucleotides line up with TRBD2. Germline CDR1 and CDR2: SQVTM and ANQGSEA. The length of the CDR3 is 13 residues. J gave up 4 bases and V 6 bases, and 5 bases lay outside the gene matches. The CDR3 DNA reads TGCAGCGTACTAGCGGCTCTTTACAATGAGCAGTTCTTC. Protein product: CSVLAALYNEQFF.

This clonotype was counted a single time. The rearrangement uses TRBV9 and TRBJ2-1, with TRBD2 matching 8 bases. Germline V gene sequence: CDR1 SGDLS, CDR2 YYNGEE. CDR3 length: 15 residues. After removal of 1 base from V and 4 bases from J, the junction contained 4 bases not matched to a gene. CDR3 amino acids: CASSVLLAAYNEQFF. CDR3 DNA sequence: TGTGCCAGCAGCGTATTACTAGCGGCTTACAATGAGCAGTTCTTC.

This clonotype was recorded a few times. V usage is TRBV30 and J usage is TRBJ1-5; tentative D call: TRBD1 (5 bases). The CDR3 length is 13 residues. V lost 1 base and J 5 bases, leaving 9 bases between the germline ends. CDR1 and CDR2 from the germline V gene are GTSNPN and SVGIG (reference sequence). The DNA for the CDR3 is TGTGCCTGGAGTGGGAGGGGAGATCAGCCCCAGCATTTT. Protein: CAWSGRGDQPQHF.